This T cell receptor beta chain was captured by sequencing in a study of immune evolution from preneoplasia to lung adenocarcinoma. Study-level information: HLA loss of heterozygosity: 6% to 7.5% AIS, roughly 15% MIA, approximately 35% ADC, none AAH. Findings of the study overall: Compared with EGFR-mutant or double wild-type lesions, KRAS-mutant nodules were more clonal. Top clone frequencies peaked in normal lung, apparently declining through invasive adenocarcinoma.

Assay: immunoSEQ multiplex PCR; the TCRdb copy retains only in-frame clones and omits some. Found here are more than 9,000 clones, 82% of them singletons; the top ten hold 1.5% to 2%. The CDR3 runs 13 residues. Germline V gene sequence: CDR1 LNHNV, CDR2 YYDKDF (reference sequence). Trimming left V 0 bases short and J 10 bases short, with 7 bases between. Notes on this clone: Its specificity is not known.

This sequence originates from an older person with lung adenocarcinoma. Specimen: FFPE minimally invasive lung adenocarcinoma tissue. This chain links TRBV15 with TRBJ1-6, with unresolved D. Here the CDR3 reads CATSRDADSPLHF. The CDR3 DNA sequence: TGTGCCACCAGCAGAGATGCGGACTCACCCCTCCACTTT.